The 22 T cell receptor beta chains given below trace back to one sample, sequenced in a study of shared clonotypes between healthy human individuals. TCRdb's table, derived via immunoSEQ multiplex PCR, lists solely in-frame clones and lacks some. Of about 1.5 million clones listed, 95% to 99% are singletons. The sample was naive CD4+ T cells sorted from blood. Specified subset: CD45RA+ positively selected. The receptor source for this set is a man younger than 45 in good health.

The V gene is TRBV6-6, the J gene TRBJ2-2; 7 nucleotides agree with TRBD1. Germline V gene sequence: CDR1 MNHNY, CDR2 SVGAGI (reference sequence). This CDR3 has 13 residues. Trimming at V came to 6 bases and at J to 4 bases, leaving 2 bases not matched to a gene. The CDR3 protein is CASRYRGTGELFF. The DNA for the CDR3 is TGTGCCAGCAGATACAGGGGCACCGGGGAGCTGTTTTTT.

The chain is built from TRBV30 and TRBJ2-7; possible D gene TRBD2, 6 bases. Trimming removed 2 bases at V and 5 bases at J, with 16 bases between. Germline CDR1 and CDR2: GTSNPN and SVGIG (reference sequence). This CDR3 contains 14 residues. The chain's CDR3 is CAWSRGGASDEQYF. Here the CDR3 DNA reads TGTGCCTGGAGTCGGGGCGGGGCGTCCGACGAGCAGTACTTC.

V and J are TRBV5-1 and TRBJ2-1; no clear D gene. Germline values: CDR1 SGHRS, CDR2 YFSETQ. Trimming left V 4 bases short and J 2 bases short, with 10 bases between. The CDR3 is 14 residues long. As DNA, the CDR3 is TGCGCCAGCAGCACAGACATGACCTACAATGAGCAGTTCTTC. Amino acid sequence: CASSTDMTYNEQFF.

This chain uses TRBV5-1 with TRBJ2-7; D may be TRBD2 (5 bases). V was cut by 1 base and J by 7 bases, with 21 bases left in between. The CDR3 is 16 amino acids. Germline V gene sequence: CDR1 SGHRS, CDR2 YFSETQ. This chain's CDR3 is CASSLRTGITFVEQYF. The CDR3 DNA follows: TGCGCCAGCAGCTTGCGGACTGGGATAACTTTCGTGGAGCAGTACTTC.

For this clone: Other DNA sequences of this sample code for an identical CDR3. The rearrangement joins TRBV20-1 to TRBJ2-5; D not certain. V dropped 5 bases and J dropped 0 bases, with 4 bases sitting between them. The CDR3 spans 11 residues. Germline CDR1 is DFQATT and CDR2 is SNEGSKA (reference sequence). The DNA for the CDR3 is TGCAGTGCTTCCTACCAAGAGACCCAGTACTTC. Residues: CSASYQETQYF.

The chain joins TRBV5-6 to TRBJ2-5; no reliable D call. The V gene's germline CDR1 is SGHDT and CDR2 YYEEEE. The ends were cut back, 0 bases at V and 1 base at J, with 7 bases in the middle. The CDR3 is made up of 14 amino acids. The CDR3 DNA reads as TGTGCCAGCAGCTTGGAACAGCGCCAAGAGACCCAGTACTTC. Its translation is CASSLEQRQETQYF.

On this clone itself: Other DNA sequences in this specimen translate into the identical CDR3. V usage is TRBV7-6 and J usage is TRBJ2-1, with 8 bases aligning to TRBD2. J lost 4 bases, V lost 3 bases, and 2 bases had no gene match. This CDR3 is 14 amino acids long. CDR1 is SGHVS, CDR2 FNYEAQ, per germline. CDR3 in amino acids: CASSLASGYNEQFF. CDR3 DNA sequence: TGTGCCAGCAGCTTGGCTAGCGGGTACAATGAGCAGTTCTTC.

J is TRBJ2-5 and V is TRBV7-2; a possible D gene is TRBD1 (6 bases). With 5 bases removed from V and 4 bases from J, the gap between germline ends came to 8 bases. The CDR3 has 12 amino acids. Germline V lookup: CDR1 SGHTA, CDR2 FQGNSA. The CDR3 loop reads CASSHRVETQYF. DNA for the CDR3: TGTGCCAGCAGCCACAGGGTAGAGACCCAGTACTTC.

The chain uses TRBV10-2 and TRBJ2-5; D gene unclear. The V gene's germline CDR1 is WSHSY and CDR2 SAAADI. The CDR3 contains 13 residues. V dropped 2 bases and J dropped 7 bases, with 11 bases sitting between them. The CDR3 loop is CASSEPGPGTQYF. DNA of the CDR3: TGCGCCAGCAGTGAGCCGGGCCCAGGGACCCAGTACTTC.

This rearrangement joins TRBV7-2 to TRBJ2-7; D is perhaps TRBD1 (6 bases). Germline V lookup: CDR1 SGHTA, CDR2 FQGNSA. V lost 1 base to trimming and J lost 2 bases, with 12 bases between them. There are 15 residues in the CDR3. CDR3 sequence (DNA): TGTGCCAGCAGCTTAGAAGGACAGACAACCTACGAGCAGTACTTC. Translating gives CASSLEGQTTYEQYF.

Written as DNA, the CDR3 is TGTGCCAGCAGCCAAGATGACGGGAGGAACTACGAGCAGTACTTC. Its protein is CASSQDDGRNYEQYF. The rearrangement links TRBV5-8 to TRBJ2-7, with TRBD2 matching 7 bases. The CDR3 runs 15 residues. Germline lookup yields CDR1 SGHTS and CDR2 YDEGEE. Trimming removed 4 bases from V and 3 bases from J; junction bases left unmatched: 10.

This CDR3 reads CASSFSATQSGANVLTF. CDR3 DNA sequence: TGTGCCAGCAGTTTCTCGGCAACCCAGTCTGGGGCCAACGTCCTGACTTTC. The chain uses TRBV27 and TRBJ2-6; D is unresolved. V was trimmed by 3 bases and J by 1 base, leaving 13 bases between them. Germline V lookup: CDR1 MNHEY, CDR2 SMNVEV (reference sequence). The CDR3 sequence is 17 residues long. Full variable domain (missing parts from reference TRBV27 and TRBJ2-6): EAQVTQNPRYLITVTGKKLTVTCSQNMNHEYMSWYRQDPGLGLRQIYYSMNVEVTDKGDVPEGYKVSRKEKRNFPLILESPSPNQTSLYFCASSFSATQSGANVLTFGAGSRLTVL.

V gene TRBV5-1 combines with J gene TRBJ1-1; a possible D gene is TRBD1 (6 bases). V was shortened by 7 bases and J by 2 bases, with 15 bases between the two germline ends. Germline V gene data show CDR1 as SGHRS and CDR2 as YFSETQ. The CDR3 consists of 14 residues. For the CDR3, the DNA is TGCGCCAGCCGCAAGGGGGTGCCTAACACTGAAGCTTTCTTT. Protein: CASRKGVPNTEAFF.

In DNA, the CDR3 is TGTGCCAGCAGTGACTCGAGGGGTAGAGAGCAGTACTTC. Amino acid sequence: CASSDSRGREQYF. This chain joins TRBV6-4 and TRBJ2-7, with D perhaps matching TRBD1 or TRBD2 (5 bases each). The CDR3 spans 13 residues. Germline-derived CDR1 and CDR2 are MRHNA and SNTAGT. V was cut by 0 bases and J by 7 bases, with 10 bases left in between.

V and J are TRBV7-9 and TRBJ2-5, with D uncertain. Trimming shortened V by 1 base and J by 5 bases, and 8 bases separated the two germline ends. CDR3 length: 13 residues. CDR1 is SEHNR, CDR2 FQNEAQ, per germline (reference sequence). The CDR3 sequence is CASSLGVRETQYF. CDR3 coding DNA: TGTGCCAGCAGCTTAGGAGTTAGGGAGACCCAGTACTTC.

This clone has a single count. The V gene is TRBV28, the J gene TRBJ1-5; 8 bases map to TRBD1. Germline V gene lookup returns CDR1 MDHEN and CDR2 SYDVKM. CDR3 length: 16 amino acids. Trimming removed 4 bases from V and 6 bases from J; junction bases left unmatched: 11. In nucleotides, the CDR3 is TGTGCCAGCAGTTCAATCTGGACAGGGCTGGGTCAGCCCCAGCATTTT. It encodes CASSSIWTGLGQPQHF.

The CDR3 sequence: CASNNRDSYGYTF. The CDR3 DNA is TGTGCCAGTAACAACCGGGACAGTTATGGCTACACCTTC. The chain combines TRBV2 with TRBJ1-2; 7 nucleotides line up with TRBD1. The trim removed 9 bases at V and 5 bases at J, leaving 9 bases unmatched. This CDR3 has 13 amino acids. The germline V gene encodes CDR1 SNHLY and CDR2 FYNNEI. The full variable domain, its missing parts supplied by reference TRBV2 and TRBJ1-2, is EPEVTQTPSHQVTQMGQEVILRCVPISNHLYFYWYRQILGQKVEFLVSFYNNEISEKSEIFDDQFSVERPDGSNFTLKIRSTKLEDSAMYFCASNNRDSYGYTFGSGTRLTVV.

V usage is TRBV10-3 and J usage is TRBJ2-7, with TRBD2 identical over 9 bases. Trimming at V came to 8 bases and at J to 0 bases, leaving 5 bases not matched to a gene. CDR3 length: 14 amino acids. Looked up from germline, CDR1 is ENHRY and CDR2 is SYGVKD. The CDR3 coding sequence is TGTGCCATCGGTCTAGCGGGGAGCTCCTACGAGCAGTACTTC. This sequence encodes CAIGLAGSSYEQYF.

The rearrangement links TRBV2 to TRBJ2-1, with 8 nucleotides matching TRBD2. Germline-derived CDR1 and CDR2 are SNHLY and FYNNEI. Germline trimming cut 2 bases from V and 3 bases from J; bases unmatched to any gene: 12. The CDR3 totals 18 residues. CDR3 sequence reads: CASSETLRVAGIYNEQFF. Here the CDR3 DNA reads TGTGCCAGCAGTGAAACTCTAAGGGTAGCGGGAATCTACAATGAGCAGTTCTTC. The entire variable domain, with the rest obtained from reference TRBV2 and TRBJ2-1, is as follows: EPEVTQTPSHQVTQMGQEVILRCVPISNHLYFYWYRQILGQKVEFLVSFYNNEISEKSEIFDDQFSVERPDGSNFTLKIRSTKLEDSAMYFCASSETLRVAGIYNEQFFGPGTRLTVL.

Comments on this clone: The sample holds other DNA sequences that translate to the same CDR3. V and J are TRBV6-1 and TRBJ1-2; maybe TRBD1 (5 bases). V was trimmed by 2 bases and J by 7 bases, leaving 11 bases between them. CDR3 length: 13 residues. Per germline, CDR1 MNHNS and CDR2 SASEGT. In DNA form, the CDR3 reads TGTGCCAGCAGTGAATCAGGGCTCCTTGGCTACACCTTC. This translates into CASSESGLLGYTF.

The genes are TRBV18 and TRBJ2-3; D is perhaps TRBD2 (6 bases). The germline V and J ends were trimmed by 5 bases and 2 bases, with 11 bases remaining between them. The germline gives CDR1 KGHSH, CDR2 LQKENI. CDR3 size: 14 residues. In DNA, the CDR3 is TGTGCCAGCTCAGACTTAGCGGTCACAGATACGCAGTATTTT. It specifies CASSDLAVTDTQYF.

In DNA, the CDR3 is TGTGCCAGTAGTACCTCTCTAGCGTACGACGAGCAGTACTTC. Its protein product is CASSTSLAYDEQYF. The V and J genes are TRBV19 and TRBJ2-7; perhaps TRBD2 as D (6 bases). Germline lookup yields CDR1 LNHDA and CDR2 SQIVND (reference sequence). The germline V and J ends were trimmed by 4 bases and 5 bases, with 15 bases remaining between them. The CDR3 consists of 14 residues.